The T cell receptor beta chain described here comes from a study of shared clonotypes between healthy human individuals. Deletions cut 1 base from V and 5 bases from J, with 14 bases between. Germline assignment: CDR1 SGDLS and CDR2 YYNGEE. The CDR3 covers 15 residues. Assay execution took place at the deep level. Sorted-subset replicate PCR reactions contained around 220 ng DNA, corresponding to about 30,000 T cell genomes. Method: immunoSEQ multiplex PCR; TCRdb's copy keeps in-frame clones and lacks some. The sample holds about 1.5 million clones, under 99% seen once. The donor cohort consisted entirely of Caucasian adults residing in Nashville, Tennessee.

V usage is TRBV9 and J usage is TRBJ2-3, with TRBD1 as a possible D gene (6 bases). The clonotype comes from a man younger than 45 in good health. Sequencing was done on a sample of naive CD4+ T cells sorted from blood. Noted subset: CD45RA+ positively selected. The CDR3 DNA sequence: TGTGCCAGCAGCGTACGGACAGCCAGCGTAGATACGCAGTATTTT. It yields the protein CASSVRTASVDTQYF.